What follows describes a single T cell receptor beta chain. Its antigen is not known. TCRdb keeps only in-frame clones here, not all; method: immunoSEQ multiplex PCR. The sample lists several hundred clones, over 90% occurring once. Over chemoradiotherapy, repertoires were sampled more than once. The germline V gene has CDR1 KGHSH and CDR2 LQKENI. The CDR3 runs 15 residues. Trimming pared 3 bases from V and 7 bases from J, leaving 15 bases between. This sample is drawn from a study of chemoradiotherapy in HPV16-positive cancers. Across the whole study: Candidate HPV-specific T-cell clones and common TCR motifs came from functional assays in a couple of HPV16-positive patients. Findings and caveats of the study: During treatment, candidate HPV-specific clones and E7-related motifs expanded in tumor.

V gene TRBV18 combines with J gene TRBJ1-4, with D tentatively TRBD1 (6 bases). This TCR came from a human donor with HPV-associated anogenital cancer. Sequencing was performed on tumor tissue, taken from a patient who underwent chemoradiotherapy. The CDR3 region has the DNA TGTGCCAGCTCACCTACAGGGCCAGGAGGTGAAAAACTGTTTTTT. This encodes CASSPTGPGGEKLFF. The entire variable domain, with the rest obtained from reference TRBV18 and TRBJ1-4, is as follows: NAGVMQNPRHLVRRRGQEARLRCSPMKGHSHVYWYRQLPEEGLKFMVYLQKENIIDESGMPKERFSAEFPKEGPSILRIQQVVRGDSAAYFCASSPTGPGGEKLFFGSGTQLSVL.